This T cell receptor (beta chain) was observed in a study of beta chain features in type 1 diabetes. Study-wide results and caveats: Moderate but significant shortening of TCRB CDR3s was recorded in all four CD4+ subsets from Type 1 diabetes patients.

This clone was seen only a few times. The antigen remains unidentified. Looked up from germline, CDR1 is SGHVS and CDR2 is FNYEAQ. There are 14 residues in the CDR3. Germline trimming cut 8 bases from V and 2 bases from J; bases unmatched to any gene: 6. As every portion of the isolated RNA was reverse transcribed, the sequencing read expressed TCRB transcripts. Using immunoSEQ multiplex PCR, the repertoire was profiled, and TCRdb retains in-frame clones only, with some absent. The sample includes around 600,000 clones, about an eighth of them seen just once. This sequence was found in a man under 40 with type 1 diabetes. Sample: naive CD4+ T cells from blood. The V and J genes are TRBV7-6 and TRBJ2-5; 9 positions agree with TRBD2. CDR3 in amino acids: CASVRLAEQETQYF. The CDR3, as DNA: TGTGCCAGCGTAAGACTAGCGGAACAAGAGACCCAGTACTTC.